The 21 T cell receptor beta chains in this list originate from one sample, sequenced in a study of OX40 agonist ivuxolimab in advanced cancers. Measured with immunoSEQ multiplex PCR; TCRdb has only the in-frame clones, and not every one. The repertoire holds around 72,000 clones, with 89% as singletons. Sequenced material: CD4+ or CD8+ T cells sorted from blood, taken in a trial of the OX40 agonist ivuxolimab. Every receptor here comes from an adult with an advanced solid tumor such as melanoma, head and neck, liver or kidney cancer.

This clone was picked up one time. The DNA of the CDR3 is TGTGCCAGCAGCTTGGAAGACAGACAAGAGACCCAGTACTTC. Protein: CASSLEDRQETQYF. The chain joins TRBV5-4 to TRBJ2-5; maybe TRBD1 (5 bases). Trimming shortened V by 0 bases and J by 2 bases, and 8 bases separated the two germline ends. Germline assignment: CDR1 SGHNT and CDR2 YYREEE (reference sequence). The CDR3 runs to 14 residues.

The chain uses TRBV5-1 and TRBJ2-7; TRBD1 aligns across 8 bases. The CDR3 is 16 amino acids. Per the germline V gene, CDR1 is SGHRS and CDR2 is YFSETQ. The junction had 12 bases not matched to a gene; V was cut back by 0 bases and J by 7 bases. CDR3 sequence (DNA): TGCGCCAGCAGCTTGGCCCAGGGGGCCCCCGTAGGGGAGCAGTACTTC. This sequence encodes CASSLAQGAPVGEQYF.

The J gene is TRBJ1-5, the V gene TRBV7-2; 7 bases agree with TRBD1. V lost 7 bases, J lost 4 bases, and 10 bases stayed unmatched. This CDR3 has 15 residues. The V gene's germline CDR1 is SGHTA and CDR2 FQGNSA. The CDR3 bases are TGTGCCAGCACCTGGGACAGCCGAGCAAATCAGCCCCAGCATTTT. This translates into CASTWDSRANQPQHF. Filled out from reference TRBV7-2 and TRBJ1-5, the complete variable domain reads GAGVSQSPSNKVTEKGKDVELRCDPISGHTALYWYRQSLGQGLEFLIYFQGNSAPDKSGLPSDRFSAERTGGSVSTLTIQRTQQEDSAVYLCASTWDSRANQPQHFGDGTRLSIL.

V is TRBV7-9 and J is TRBJ2-3; 11 nucleotides agree with TRBD2. Trimming took 2 bases from V and 13 from J; bases not matched to a gene: 11. The CDR3 is 15 residues long. CDR1 and CDR2 (germline): SEHNR, FQNEAQ (reference sequence). The CDR3 DNA reads as TGTGCCAGCAGCTTATCGGTACTAGCGGGGGTAACAGAGTATTTT. Its translation is CASSLSVLAGVTEYF.

J is TRBJ1-2 and V is TRBV28; no reliable D call. This CDR3 comprises 14 residues. The germline CDR1 and CDR2 sequences are MDHEN and SYDVKM. Trimming shortened V by 3 bases and J by 2 bases, and 10 bases separated the two germline ends. CDR3 loop: CASSFYGRNYGYTF. As DNA, the CDR3 is TGTGCCAGCAGTTTTTATGGGAGAAACTATGGCTACACCTTC.

In its sample, this clone was seen a few times. The V and J genes are TRBV2 and TRBJ1-6; D is unclear. The germline gives CDR1 SNHLY, CDR2 FYNNEI. The CDR3 covers 13 residues. V dropped 6 bases and J dropped 7 bases, with 10 bases sitting between them. CDR3 in amino acids: CASRLSWNSPLHF. The CDR3 nucleotides read TGTGCCAGCAGGCTAAGTTGGAATTCACCCCTCCACTTT.

The chain carries TRBV5-1 and TRBJ1-4; D is perhaps TRBD1 (5 bases). Looked up from germline, CDR1 is SGHRS and CDR2 is YFSETQ. Deletions cut 4 bases from V and 5 bases from J, with 12 bases between. The CDR3 loop spans 14 amino acids. The CDR3 DNA reads TGCGCCAGCAGCGCGGCCTGGGGCAATGAAAAACTGTTTTTT. This codes for CASSAAWGNEKLFF. The full variable domain, in which reference TRBV5-1 and TRBJ1-4 provide the parts outside the CDR3, is KAGVTQTPRYLIKTRGQQVTLSCSPISGHRSVSWYQQTPGQGLQFLFEYFSETQRNKGNFPGRFSGRQFSNSRSEMNVSTLELGDSALYLCASSAAWGNEKLFFGSGTQLSVL.

The V and J genes are TRBV5-1 and TRBJ1-4; D unclear. The CDR3 spans 14 residues. V was clipped by 4 bases and J by 6 bases, with 13 bases between them. The germline V gene has CDR1 SGHRS and CDR2 YFSETQ. The CDR3, as DNA: TGCGCCAGCAGCCCCGGGAATACCCATGAAAAACTGTTTTTT. Its protein is CASSPGNTHEKLFF.

The chain is built from TRBV25-1 and TRBJ1-2, with 7 bases fitting TRBD1. J lost 6 bases, V lost 3 bases, and 7 bases had no gene match. CDR3 length equals 14 residues. Germline lookup yields CDR1 MGHDK and CDR2 SYGVNS. As DNA, the CDR3 is TGTGCCAGCAGTGACGTGGACAGGTGGAATGGCTACACCTTC. Its translation is CASSDVDRWNGYTF.

The chain combines TRBV28 with TRBJ1-1; TRBD1 agrees at 7 bases. Germline V gene sequence: CDR1 MDHEN, CDR2 SYDVKM. The CDR3 length is 16 residues. Trimming took 7 bases from V and 6 from J; bases not matched to a gene: 17. This chain's CDR3 is CASIYVRQGLEPEAFF. The CDR3 DNA reads TGTGCCAGCATTTACGTCCGACAGGGACTAGAACCTGAAGCTTTCTTT.

The rearrangement joins TRBV28 to TRBJ2-3; 8 bases align to TRBD1. The CDR3 has 17 amino acids. The germline V gene encodes CDR1 MDHEN and CDR2 SYDVKM. J lost 0 bases, V lost 3 bases, and 8 bases had no gene match. The CDR3 DNA is TGTGCCAGCAGTTTCCCCTTGACAGGGGCAAGCACAGATACGCAGTATTTT. It encodes CASSFPLTGASTDTQYF.

The DNA of the CDR3 is TGTGCCGGCGGACAGGGGACAACCGGGGAGCTGTTTTTT. It translates to CAGGQGTTGELFF. This chain uses TRBV6-5 with TRBJ2-2; 9 bases agree with TRBD1. This CDR3 has 13 amino acids. Trimming cost V 11 bases and J 5 bases; bases outside gene matches: 6. CDR1 MNHEY and CDR2 SVGAGI come from the germline V gene.

This clone was observed once. The rearrangement uses TRBV9 and TRBJ2-2, with a possible D match to TRBD2 (7 bases). Germline CDR1 SGDLS, CDR2 YYNGEE. There are 16 residues in the CDR3. V lost 4 bases and J 4 bases, leaving 17 bases between the germline ends. The CDR3 DNA is TGTGCCAGCAGCCCCTCTTCGGGGGGCGTCACCGGGGAGCTGTTTTTT. Its protein product is CASSPSSGGVTGELFF.

In the case of this clone: Different DNA sequences within this sample yield the same CDR3. V usage is TRBV18 and J usage is TRBJ2-5; a possible D gene is TRBD2 (5 bases). The germline V and J ends were trimmed by 3 bases and 5 bases, with 10 bases remaining between them. Germline V CDR1 and CDR2: KGHSH, LQKENI. The CDR3 length is 13 residues. This CDR3 is CASSPGARETQYF. For the CDR3, the DNA is TGTGCCAGCTCACCGGGAGCGAGGGAGACCCAGTACTTC. Based on the CDR3 plus reference TRBV18 and TRBJ2-5, the full variable domain is NAGVMQNPRHLVRRRGQEARLRCSPMKGHSHVYWYRQLPEEGLKFMVYLQKENIIDESGMPKERFSAEFPKEGPSILRIQQVVRGDSAAYFCASSPGARETQYFGPGTRLLVL.

The chain employs TRBV28 and TRBJ1-1; 8 bases are shared with TRBD1. The CDR3 is made up of 14 amino acids. Losses at the gene ends were 8 bases for V and 11 bases for J; bases not matched to a gene: 16. Per germline, CDR1 MDHEN and CDR2 SYDVKM. CDR3 loop: CASGLGQGVDQAFF. CDR3 sequence (DNA): TGTGCCAGCGGACTCGGACAGGGAGTGGATCAGGCTTTCTTT.

CDR3 sequence reads: CASSQRVDEKLFF. The CDR3 DNA sequence: TGTGCCAGCTCACAGAGGGTAGATGAAAAACTGTTTTTT. The chain couples TRBV18 to TRBJ1-4; D gene unclear. CDR1 is KGHSH and CDR2 is LQKENI in the germline V gene. This CDR3 is 13 amino acids long. Deletions cut 4 bases from V and 6 bases from J, with 9 bases between.

The rearrangement joins TRBV28 to TRBJ2-5; D is unresolved. There are 15 residues in the CDR3. The V and J ends lost 6 bases and 1 base respectively, with 15 bases between them. Germline V gene lookup returns CDR1 MDHEN and CDR2 SYDVKM. The CDR3 DNA sequence: TGTGCCAGCAGGATGCTGGGCTCAATCCAAGAGACCCAGTACTTC. This gives the protein CASRMLGSIQETQYF.

The rearrangement joins TRBV5-5 to TRBJ1-3; no definite D call. Germline values: CDR1 SGHKS, CDR2 YYEKEE (reference sequence). Trimming took off 0 bases at V and 0 bases at J, with 16 bases between the two ends. CDR3 length equals 18 residues. Written as DNA, the CDR3 is TGTGCCAGCAGCTTGGTAGTAGCCAGACTCATCTCTGGAAACACCATATATTTT. Its protein product is CASSLVVARLISGNTIYF.

The rearrangement joins TRBV2 to TRBJ1-6; 12 bases match TRBD1. Germline V gene lookup returns CDR1 SNHLY and CDR2 FYNNEI. With V trimmed by 6 bases and J by 10 bases, 13 bases remained unmatched. CDR3 size: 17 residues. The CDR3 coding sequence is TGTGCCAGCAGACTCGACGGCGGGACAGGGGGCGAATCACCCCTCCACTTT. As protein: CASRLDGGTGGESPLHF.

The J gene is TRBJ2-3, the V gene TRBV5-1, with 12 bases matching TRBD2. This CDR3 has 17 residues. Germline V lookup: CDR1 SGHRS, CDR2 YFSETQ. Trimming took 6 bases from V and 0 from J; bases not matched to a gene: 8. The CDR3: CASTVSSGGASTDTQYF. CDR3 coding DNA: TGCGCCAGCACCGTATCTAGCGGGGGGGCAAGCACAGATACGCAGTATTTT.

V usage is TRBV9 and J usage is TRBJ2-7; 9 bases align to TRBD1. Germline trimming cut 0 bases from V and 7 bases from J; bases unmatched to any gene: 8. Looked up from germline, CDR1 is SGDLS and CDR2 is YYNGEE. CDR3 length equals 15 residues. The CDR3 DNA reads as TGTGCCAGCAGCGTAGAAGGGACAGGGTTTGAAGAGCAGTACTTC. It codes for CASSVEGTGFEEQYF.